The rows below give T cell receptor beta chains drawn from one sample of a study of blood T cell repertoires in COVID-19. This table comes from immunoSEQ multiplex PCR, and its TCRdb copy is limited to in-frame clones, with some not included. This sample has some 310,000 clones, with approximately 89% found just once. The sequenced sample was PBMCs or T cells enriched from blood (not recorded which). All receptors come from a woman aged 30 to 39 who had recovered from COVID-19. The CDR3 runs from the conserved cysteine through the conserved F or W. Fields, in order: D gene, CDR3 length, J gene, V gene, clone size, CDR3 protein, CDR3 DNA. D genes are given only for firm matches. The size entry is marked missing in some rows and otherwise reads once, few, many or a size class.

D: TRBD1
length: 15
J: TRBJ1-1
V: TRBV28
size: once
CDR3: CASSSQTGSNTEAFF
DNA: TGTGCCAGCAGCTCCCAGACAGGGTCGAACACTGAAGCTTTCTTT

D: TRBD2
length: 15
J: TRBJ2-5
V: TRBV28
size: .
CDR3: CASSFGGRAGETQYF
DNA: TGTGCCAGCAGTTTTGGCGGGAGGGCCGGGGAGACCCAGTACTTC

D: TRBD1
length: 19
J: TRBJ1-1
V: TRBV19
size: .
CDR3: CASSIDRTGERKINTEAFF
DNA: TGTGCCAGTAGTATAGACCGGACAGGGGAAAGGAAAATAAACACTGAAGCTTTCTTT

D: .
length: 15
J: TRBJ1-2
V: TRBV5-1
size: once
CDR3: CASSLRETGSYGYTF
DNA: TGCGCCAGCAGCCTCCGAGAGACAGGATCCTATGGCTACACCTTC

D: TRBD1
length: 16
J: TRBJ1-4
V: TRBV10-1
size: .
CDR3: CASSPEWTGKGEKLFF
DNA: TGCGCCAGCAGCCCGGAATGGACAGGGAAAGGTGAAAAACTGTTTTTT

D: .
length: 17
J: TRBJ2-5
V: TRBV12-5
size: .
CDR3: CASGLRVWGEVGETQYF
DNA: TGTGCTAGTGGTTTGCGGGTATGGGGGGAGGTCGGTGAGACCCAGTACTTC

D: .
length: 14
J: TRBJ1-1
V: TRBV11-3
size: .
CDR3: CASSLSGLDGEAFF
DNA: TGTGCCAGCAGCTTATCAGGACTCGATGGCGAAGCTTTCTTT

D: .
length: 15
J: TRBJ2-1
V: TRBV6-5
size: once
CDR3: CASSYGTGRYNEQFF
DNA: TGTGCCAGCAGCTACGGGACTGGACGATACAATGAGCAGTTCTTC

D: TRBD1
length: 20
J: TRBJ2-2
V: TRBV9
size: .
CDR3: CASSPPSRDRMSNIAGELFF
DNA: TGTGCCAGCAGCCCACCATCCCGGGACAGGATGTCAAATATCGCCGGGGAGCTGTTTTTT

D: TRBD1
length: 16
J: TRBJ2-1
V: TRBV5-1
size: few
CDR3: CASSPRRDSSYNEQFF
DNA: TGCGCCAGCAGCCCGAGACGGGACAGTTCCTACAATGAGCAGTTCTTC

D: .
length: 13
J: TRBJ2-3
V: TRBV30
size: .
CDR3: CAWSVQNEDTQYF
DNA: TGTGCCTGGAGTGTACAGAATGAAGATACGCAGTATTTT

D: .
length: 12
J: TRBJ1-5
V: TRBV3-1/TRBV3-2
size: .
CDR3: CASSQRDQPQHF
DNA: TGTGCCAGCAGCCAAAGAGATCAGCCCCAGCATTTT